This is a list of T cell receptor beta chains from one sample in a study of blood T cell repertoires in COVID-19. Clones were sequenced by immunoSEQ multiplex PCR, and TCRdb holds only the in-frame ones, with some missing. This table holds 200,000 to 250,000 clones, over 80% found once. The sequencing sample was made of peripheral blood. Every receptor here comes from a man aged 25 to 45 with COVID-19, enrolled during active disease. Both conserved end residues are part of each CDR3. Fields, in order: clone size, D gene, V gene, J gene, CDR3 protein, CDR3 DNA. The D gene is left open where the match is weak. Rows may omit the clone size; those that give it use once, few, many or a size class.

NA	TRBD1	TRBV9	TRBJ1-5	CASSSGQGWSNQPQHF	TGTGCCAGCAGCTCGGGACAGGGGTGGTCAAATCAGCCCCAGCATTTT
NA	TRBD1	TRBV5-1	TRBJ2-1	CASSLLDRANEQFF	TGCGCCAGCAGCTTACTGGACAGGGCCAATGAGCAGTTCTTC
NA	NA	TRBV7-2	TRBJ1-2	CASSPHPRGYGYTF	TGTGCCAGCAGCCCTCACCCAAGGGGCTATGGCTACACCTTC
NA	TRBD1	TRBV6-5	TRBJ1-5	CASSYGAGGEQPQHF	TGTGCCAGCAGTTACGGAGCAGGGGGTGAGCAGCCCCAGCATTTT
NA	TRBD1	TRBV2	TRBJ2-7	CASRGQGPYEQYF	TGTGCCAGCAGAGGACAGGGTCCCTACGAGCAGTACTTC
once	NA	TRBV5-1	TRBJ2-1	CASSRPSYSYNEQFF	TGCGCCAGCAGCCGCCCGAGCTATTCCTACAATGAGCAGTTCTTC
once	TRBD1	TRBV7-2	TRBJ2-5	CASSLGGTGEETQYF	TGTGCCAGCAGCTTAGGGGGTACAGGGGAAGAGACCCAGTACTTC
NA	TRBD1	TRBV28	TRBJ2-1	CASREGTGPQEQFF	TGTGCCAGCAGGGAAGGGACAGGCCCCCAGGAGCAGTTCTTC
once	TRBD1	TRBV4-1	TRBJ2-7	CASSQAGGTGEQYF	TGCGCCAGCAGCCAAGCTGGGGGGACAGGCGAGCAGTACTTC
NA	TRBD1	TRBV19	TRBJ1-1	CASSSQGATEAFF	TGTGCCAGTAGTTCCCAGGGGGCCACTGAAGCTTTCTTT
NA	NA	TRBV15	TRBJ1-5	CATSSLLGQDQPQHF	TGTGCCACCAGCAGTTTGCTGGGGCAGGATCAGCCCCAGCATTTT
few	NA	TRBV28	TRBJ1-4	CASRSESRVNEKLFF	TGTGCCAGCAGGAGTGAGAGTCGGGTCAATGAAAAACTGTTTTTT
NA	TRBD1	TRBV30	TRBJ1-3	CAWITGGYGNTIYF	TGTGCCTGGATAACAGGGGGGTATGGAAACACCATATATTTT
once	TRBD2	TRBV2	TRBJ2-3	CASMEGTSGSTDTQYF	TGTGCCAGCATGGAAGGGACTAGCGGAAGCACAGATACGCAGTATTTT
NA	TRBD1	TRBV19	TRBJ1-5	CASSFGTGNDQPQHF	TGTGCCAGTAGTTTCGGGACAGGAAACGATCAGCCCCAGCATTTT
NA	NA	TRBV5-8	TRBJ1-6	CASSPRGGVANSPLHF	TGTGCCAGCAGCCCCCGTGGGGGCGTGGCGAATTCACCCCTCCACTTT
NA	NA	TRBV7-3	TRBJ1-3	CASSLMVSDTIYF	TGTGCCAGCAGCTTAATGGTGTCAGACACCATATATTTT
NA	NA	TRBV6-5	TRBJ1-2	CASSYLASSWGYTF	TGTGCCAGCAGTTATCTCGCGTCCTCGTGGGGCTACACCTTC
NA	NA	TRBV18	TRBJ1-1	CASSPPWGVRGTEAFF	TGTGCCAGCTCACCTCCATGGGGGGTTAGGGGCACTGAAGCTTTCTTT
NA	NA	TRBV19	TRBJ1-1	CASSEGRLSLGAFF	TGTGCCAGTAGTGAGGGAAGGCTCTCCCTCGGAGCTTTCTTT
NA	NA	TRBV7-2	TRBJ1-1	CASSFLPDMAEAFF	TGTGCCAGCAGCTTCCTTCCTGACATGGCTGAAGCTTTCTTT
NA	TRBD1	TRBV29-1	TRBJ2-2	CSVGTPDRVNTGELFF	TGCAGCGTTGGGACCCCCGACAGGGTAAACACCGGGGAGCTGTTTTTT
NA	NA	TRBV12-3/TRBV12-4	TRBJ1-2	CASTERGFYGYTF	TGTGCCAGCACCGAGCGGGGATTCTATGGCTACACCTTC
NA	TRBD1	TRBV29-1	TRBJ2-1	CSVGRGTGANEQFF	TGCAGCGTTGGGAGGGGGACAGGGGCAAATGAGCAGTTCTTC
NA	NA	TRBV10-3	TRBJ1-2	CASSYGEANYGYTF	TGTGCCTCAAGCTACGGGGAAGCTAACTATGGCTACACCTTC
NA	TRBD1	TRBV14	TRBJ1-6	CASSQVDRGDSPLHF	TGTGCCAGCAGCCAAGTCGACAGGGGAGATTCACCCCTCCACTTT
once	NA	TRBV2	TRBJ1-2	CASSYTGLGYGYTF	TGTGCCAGCAGTTACACAGGTTTGGGGTATGGCTACACCTTC
once	TRBD1	TRBV10-3	TRBJ2-2	CAISEGDRGGGGELFF	TGTGCCATCAGTGAGGGGGACAGGGGAGGTGGCGGGGAGCTGTTTTTT
NA	TRBD1	TRBV5-1	TRBJ1-1	CASSLNFGTGINTEAFF	TGCGCCAGCAGCTTAAACTTTGGGACAGGGATTAACACTGAAGCTTTCTTT
few	TRBD2	TRBV7-2	TRBJ2-1	CASSSARLAAYNEQFF	TGTGCCAGCAGCTCAGCAAGACTAGCGGCGTACAATGAGCAGTTCTTC
NA	NA	TRBV15	TRBJ1-1	CATSRGRQNTEAFF	TGTGCCACCAGCAGAGGGAGGCAGAACACTGAAGCTTTCTTT
NA	NA	TRBV7-8	TRBJ2-7	CASTIGVSRIQEQYF	TGTGCCAGCACCATTGGGGTCTCCCGTATACAGGAACAGTACTTC
NA	TRBD1	TRBV6-2/TRBV6-3	TRBJ1-2	CASSSGQAGTNYGYTF	TGTGCCAGCAGTTCCGGACAGGCCGGTACGAACTATGGCTACACCTTC
NA	NA	TRBV6-2/TRBV6-3	TRBJ2-7	CASSYPSAGLLSYEQYF	TGTGCCAGCAGTTACCCGTCGGCAGGGCTCCTCTCCTACGAGCAGTACTTC
few	TRBD1	TRBV27	TRBJ2-7	CASRPDRGGWYEQYF	TGTGCCAGCAGACCAGACAGGGGTGGGTGGTACGAGCAGTACTTC
NA	NA	TRBV9	TRBJ2-1	CASSVGGGPHNEQFF	TGTGCCAGCAGCGTAGGGGGGGGGCCCCATAATGAGCAGTTCTTC
NA	NA	TRBV9	TRBJ1-1	CASSANLDSTEAFF	TGTGCCAGCAGCGCCAACCTGGACAGCACTGAAGCTTTCTTT
NA	NA	TRBV7-2	TRBJ1-5	CASSLERGAPPSGGQPQHF	TGTGCCAGCAGCTTAGAGAGGGGGGCTCCCCCATCGGGGGGTCAGCCCCAGCATTTT
NA	NA	TRBV11-3	TRBJ2-7	CASSLGRFREQYF	TGTGCCAGCAGCTTGGGGCGCTTTAGAGAGCAGTACTTC
NA	TRBD1	TRBV7-8	TRBJ2-1	CASSLGRGTGGNEQFF	TGTGCCAGCAGCTTAGGGCGGGGGACAGGGGGGAATGAGCAGTTCTTC
NA	NA	TRBV13	TRBJ2-1	CASSLEGVRYNEQFF	TGTGCCAGCAGCTTGGAGGGTGTAAGGTACAATGAGCAGTTCTTC
once	TRBD1	TRBV24-1	TRBJ2-5	CATSGDRGYQETQYF	TGTGCCACCAGTGGGGACAGGGGGTACCAAGAGACCCAGTACTTC
NA	NA	TRBV10-3	TRBJ1-2	CAISTRMADTNYGYTF	TGTGCCATCAGTACTCGAATGGCGGACACTAACTATGGCTACACCTTC
NA	TRBD1	TRBV6-5	TRBJ2-3	CASSYRIKGAEDTQYF	TGTGCCAGCAGTTACCGGATCAAGGGGGCAGAGGATACGCAGTATTTT
NA	TRBD1	TRBV24-1	TRBJ2-7	CATSDPRTGIGEQYF	TGTGCCACCAGTGATCCGCGGACAGGGATAGGGGAGCAGTACTTC
few	NA	TRBV20-1	TRBJ1-1	CSASGGLSTEAFF	TGCAGTGCTAGTGGGGGGCTAAGCACTGAAGCTTTCTTT
NA	TRBD1	TRBV10-3	TRBJ2-7	CAIRGTGDHEQYF	TGTGCCATCAGGGGGACAGGGGACCACGAGCAGTACTTC
once	NA	TRBV11-2	TRBJ1-1	CASSFRNTEAFF	TGTGCCAGCAGCTTCAGGAACACTGAAGCTTTCTTT
NA	TRBD1	TRBV27	TRBJ2-3	CASSPRDSYTDTQYF	TGTGCCAGCAGCCCCCGGGACAGCTACACAGATACGCAGTATTTT
once	NA	TRBV4-1	TRBJ2-1	CASSQEGAGSYNEQFF	TGCGCCAGCAGCCAAGAGGGGGCCGGGTCCTACAATGAGCAGTTCTTC
NA	TRBD1	TRBV3-1/TRBV3-2	TRBJ2-4	CASSRGTGDANIQYF	TGTGCCAGCAGCCGGGGGACAGGGGACGCGAACATTCAGTACTTC
NA	NA	TRBV21-1	TRBJ1-5	CASSKGKPGQPTPEGYSNQPQHF	TGTGCCAGCAGCAAAGGTAAACCGGGACAGCCAACCCCGGAAGGATATAGCAATCAGCCCCAGCATTTT
NA	NA	TRBV19	TRBJ2-7	CASSAAASSYEQYF	TGTGCCAGTAGTGCCGCCGCGAGCTCCTACGAGCAGTACTTC
NA	NA	TRBV28	TRBJ1-2	CASSPWGGPRDGYTF	TGTGCCAGCAGTCCCTGGGGAGGGCCGAGAGATGGCTACACCTTC
NA	NA	TRBV19	TRBJ1-1	CASTTDRPEAFF	TGTGCCAGTACCACTGACAGACCTGAAGCTTTCTTT